Below are 14 T cell receptor beta chains sequenced from a single sample in a study of T cells after yellow fever vaccination (dated by TCRdb to between 2018 and 2021). The label giving this sample's treatment or condition can be read as: live attenuated yellow fever vaccine strain. The library came from 5' RACE. Reads for this sample came from an Illumina HiSeq 2500. TCRdb reran the public reads through fastp at Q25 and MiXCR, keeping productive beta chains. Rows with a matching CDR3 protein are joined into one entry that keeps the most common DNA and genes. Across this sample there are around 110,000 distinct CDR3 sequences, with around 8% seen only once. Together, the top ten hold over 25% of the sample. The source was CD8+ T cells sorted from PBMCs, collected 45 days after the yellow fever booster vaccination. These receptors came from a young man who received the YFV17D yellow fever vaccine.

This clonotype has ten or more counts. A read error is likely, as this CDR3 ends without the conserved phenylalanine or tryptophan. The chain joins TRBV6-5 to TRBJ2-7; D possibly uses TRBD1 or TRBD2 (7 bases each). The V end was cut by 5 bases, the J end by 2 bases, with 16 bases between. The V gene's germline CDR1 is MNHEY and CDR2 SVGAGI. CDR3 length: 15 amino acids. CDR3 amino acids: CASSRTQGGAYEQYL. In DNA, the CDR3 is TGTGCCAGCAGTAGGACGCAGGGGGGGGCCTACGAGCAGTACTTA.

The rearrangement uses TRBV6-5 and TRBJ2-1; no firm D call. Germline V gene sequence: CDR1 MNHEY, CDR2 SVGAGI. V was clipped by 1 base and J by 5 bases, with 6 bases between them. The CDR3 contains 13 residues. CDR3 loop: CASSYYIDNEQFF. For the CDR3, the DNA is TGTGCCAGCAGTTACTACATAGACAATGAGCAGTTCTTC.

To note about this clonotype: A clone one base away is much larger, so this may be a read error. The chain carries TRBV27 and TRBJ1-1; a possible D gene is TRBD1 (6 bases). Trimming removed 4 bases from V and 8 bases from J, with 8 bases in between. Germline CDR1 is MNHEY and CDR2 is SMNVEV (reference sequence). The CDR3 runs to 11 residues. In nucleotides, the CDR3 is TGTGCCAGCAGTTGCGGGGGCGAAGCTTTCTTT. As protein: CASSCGGEAFF.

By its share, this clonotype is medium-sized. V and J are TRBV4-3 and TRBJ2-3; 11 bases line up with TRBD1. Per the germline V gene, CDR1 is LGHNA and CDR2 is YSLEER. V shed 0 bases, J shed 2 bases, and the junction held 4 bases outside the gene matches. The CDR3 has 17 amino acids. CDR3 sequence (DNA): TGCGCCAGCAGCCAAGATTGGGACAGGGGGACCACAGATACGCAGTATTTT. Residues: CASSQDWDRGTTDTQYF.

This clonotype appeared a few times. The chain joins TRBV7-2 to TRBJ2-1; no definite D call. V was trimmed by 0 bases and J by 7 bases, leaving 25 bases between them. CDR1 SGHTA and CDR2 FQGNSA come from the germline V gene. The CDR3 is made up of 19 amino acids. The CDR3 loop reads CASSLARRQVLSVKNEQFF. The CDR3 bases are TGTGCCAGCAGCTTAGCGAGGCGGCAGGTCCTTTCCGTGAAGAATGAGCAGTTCTTC.

Concerning this clonotype itself: This may arise from a read error, as a much more abundant clone is one base away. CDR3 in amino acids: CASTLGGPAGVQYF. In nucleotides, the CDR3 is TGTGCCAGTACCTTAGGGGGACCAGCGGGAGTTCAGTACTTC. This sequence joins TRBV19 and TRBJ2-4; 8 bases fit TRBD2. Germline V gene sequence: CDR1 LNHDA, CDR2 SQIVND (reference sequence). The V gene end was trimmed by 7 bases and the J gene end by 11 bases; junction bases not matched to a gene: 13. The CDR3 is made up of 14 amino acids.

This clonotype was detected ten times or more. The chain is built from TRBV29-1 and TRBJ2-7; D is tentatively TRBD1 or TRBD2 (6 bases each). V was cut by 6 bases and J by 1 base, with 22 bases left in between. This CDR3 spans 16 amino acids. CDR1 is SQVTM, CDR2 ANQGSEA, per germline. The CDR3 loop reads CSVPGRGGGPSYEQYF. The CDR3 bases are TGCAGCGTCCCGGGACGCGGAGGGGGGCCTTCCTACGAGCAGTACTTC.

This clonotype was seen many times. The chain is built from TRBV29-1 and TRBJ1-1; 9 nucleotides agree with TRBD1. This CDR3 region has 14 residues. With V trimmed by 7 bases and J by 4 bases, 10 bases remained unmatched. Germline assignment: CDR1 SQVTM and CDR2 ANQGSEA. CDR3 protein: CSASGGTGLTEAFF. The CDR3 DNA is TGCAGCGCTTCGGGGGGGACAGGGCTCACTGAAGCTTTCTTT.

This clonotype was counted many times. This chain uses TRBV27 with TRBJ2-3, with TRBD1 matching 7 bases. With V trimmed by 3 bases and J by 0 bases, 3 bases remained unmatched. This CDR3 is built from 15 residues. CDR1 MNHEY and CDR2 SMNVEV come from the germline V gene (reference sequence). CDR3 DNA: TGTGCCAGCAGTTTCGGGACAGTTAGCACAGATACGCAGTATTTT. Its protein is CASSFGTVSTDTQYF.

This clonotype was observed at least ten times. The rearrangement uses TRBV5-6 and TRBJ2-2, with 9 bases that match TRBD1. CDR1 SGHDT and CDR2 YYEEEE come from the germline V gene. The CDR3 runs 16 residues. V dropped 3 bases and J dropped 4; count of bases not matched to a gene: 7. CDR3 in amino acids: CASSSTYRGLTGELFF. The DNA for the CDR3 is TGTGCCAGCAGCTCAACTTACAGGGGGCTCACCGGGGAGCTGTTTTTT.

There are many counts of this clonotype. V usage is TRBV20-1 and J usage is TRBJ2-5; TRBD1 might be the D (5 bases). With 3 bases removed from V and 7 bases from J, the gap between germline ends came to 6 bases. Germline CDR1 reads DFQATT; CDR2 reads SNEGSKA (reference sequence). This CDR3 comprises 10 residues. In DNA, the CDR3 is TGCAGTGCTAGTAGGGGGACCCAGTACTTC. This gives the protein CSASRGTQYF.

As to this clonotype: This may arise from a read error, as a much more abundant clone is one base away. The V and J genes are TRBV10-3 and TRBJ2-1; D gene unclear. V lost 4 bases, J lost 7 bases, and 5 bases lay in between. This CDR3 region has 11 residues. CDR1 is ENHRY, CDR2 SYGVKD, per germline. Here the CDR3 reads CAISALNEQFF. In DNA, the CDR3 is TGTGCCATCAGTGCCCTGAATGAGCAGTTCTTC.

This clonotype was found many times. The gene calls are TRBV12-3 or TRBV12-4 and TRBJ2-7; D might be TRBD1 (5 bases). V lost 8 bases, J lost 2 bases, and 16 bases lay in between. The CDR3 is 14 residues long. CDR3 sequence (DNA): TGTGCCAGCTCACCTGTCCAGGGTACCTACGAGCAGTACTTC. This translates into CASSPVQGTYEQYF.

This clonotype was detected many times. The CDR3 reads CASSLVLNEQFF. The DNA of the CDR3 is TGTGCCAGCAGCTTGGTCCTTAATGAGCAGTTCTTC. This chain joins TRBV5-6 and TRBJ2-1; D remains ambiguous. Germline CDR1 and CDR2: SGHDT and YYEEEE. There are 12 residues in the CDR3. With 0 bases removed from V and 7 bases from J, the gap between germline ends came to 5 bases.